This T cell receptor beta chain was sequenced during a study of blood T cell repertoires in COVID-19. Study overall: COVID-19 samples collected from the United States, Italy and Spain covered acute and convalescent phases. Nucleic acid was either cDNA or gDNA, and it came from T cells, B-cell-depleted T cells, or PBMCs.

Here immunoSEQ multiplex PCR was the method, and the copy in TCRdb shows in-frame clones only, minus some. There are fewer than 250,000 clones in the sample; around 85% occur only once, and just over 0.7% lies in the top ten. Trimming left V 0 bases short and J 8 bases short, with 9 bases between. The CDR3 is 13 amino acids. Germline loops: CDR1 SGHNT, CDR2 YYREEE (reference sequence). The TCR comes from a man between 40 and 49 years old with acute or convalescent COVID-19. The rearrangement joins TRBV5-4 to TRBJ1-3; D gene uncertain. The sequenced material came from peripheral blood. In DNA, the CDR3 is TGTGCCAGCAGCTTGGCTCAGCGGGACACCATATATTTT. Translation: CASSLAQRDTIYF.